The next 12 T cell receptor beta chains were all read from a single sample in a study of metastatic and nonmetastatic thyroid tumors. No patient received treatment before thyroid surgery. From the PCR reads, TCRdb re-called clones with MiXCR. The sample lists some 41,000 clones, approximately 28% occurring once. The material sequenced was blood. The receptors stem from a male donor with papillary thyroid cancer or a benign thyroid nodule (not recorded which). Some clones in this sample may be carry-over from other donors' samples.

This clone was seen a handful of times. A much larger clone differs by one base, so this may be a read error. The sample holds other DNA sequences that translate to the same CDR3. The CDR3 sequence is CASVPLADSTDTQYF. CDR3 in DNA: TGTGCCAGTGTCCCCCTAGCAGATAGCACAGATACGCAGTATTTT. This chain links TRBV11-1 with TRBJ2-3, with a weak D call TRBD2 (5 bases). Germline assignment: CDR1 SGHAT and CDR2 FQDESV (reference sequence). CDR3 length equals 15 residues. Trimming left V 9 bases short and J 0 bases short, with 16 bases between.

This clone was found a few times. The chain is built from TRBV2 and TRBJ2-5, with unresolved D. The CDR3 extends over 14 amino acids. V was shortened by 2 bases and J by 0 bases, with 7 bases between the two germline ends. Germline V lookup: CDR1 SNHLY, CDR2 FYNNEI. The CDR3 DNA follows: TGTGCCAGCAGTGAACCGGTCAACCAAGAGACCCAGTACTTC. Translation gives CASSEPVNQETQYF. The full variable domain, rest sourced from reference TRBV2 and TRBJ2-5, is EPEVTQTPSHQVTQMGQEVILRCVPISNHLYFYWYRQILGQKVEFLVSFYNNEISEKSEIFDDQFSVERPDGSNFTLKIRSTKLEDSAMYFCASSEPVNQETQYFGPGTRLLVL.

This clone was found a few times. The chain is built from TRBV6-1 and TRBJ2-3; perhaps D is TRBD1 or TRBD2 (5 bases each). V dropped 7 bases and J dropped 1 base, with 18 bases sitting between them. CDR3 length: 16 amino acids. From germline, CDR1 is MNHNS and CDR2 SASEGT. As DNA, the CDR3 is TGTGCCAGCACCCGGAAGTGGGACCTGCGCACAGATACGCAGTATTTT. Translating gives CASTRKWDLRTDTQYF.

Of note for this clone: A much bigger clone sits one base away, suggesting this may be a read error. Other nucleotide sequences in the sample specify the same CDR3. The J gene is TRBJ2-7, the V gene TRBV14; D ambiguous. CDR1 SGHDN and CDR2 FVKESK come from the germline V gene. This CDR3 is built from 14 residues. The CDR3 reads CASSHGRPSYEQCF. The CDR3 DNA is TGTGCCAGCAGCCATGGCCGACCGTCCTACGAGCAGTGCTTC.

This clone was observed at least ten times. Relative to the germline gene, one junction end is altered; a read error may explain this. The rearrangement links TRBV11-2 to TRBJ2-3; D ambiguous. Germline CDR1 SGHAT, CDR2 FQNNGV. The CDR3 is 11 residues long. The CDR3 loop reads CASSLNGDYLF. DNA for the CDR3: TGTGCCAGCAGCTTAAATGGGGATTACCTTTTT.

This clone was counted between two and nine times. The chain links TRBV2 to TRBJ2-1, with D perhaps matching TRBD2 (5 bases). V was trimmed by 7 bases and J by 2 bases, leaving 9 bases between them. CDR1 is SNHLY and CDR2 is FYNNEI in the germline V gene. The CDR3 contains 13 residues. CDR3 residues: CASILATYNEQFF. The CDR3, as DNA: TGTGCCAGCATTCTAGCAACCTACAATGAGCAGTTCTTC.

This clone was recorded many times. CDR3 DNA: TGCGCCAGCAGTGACGACTGGACAGGGTCCATTACCGGGGAGCTGTTTTTT. Amino acid sequence: CASSDDWTGSITGELFF. J is TRBJ2-2 and V is TRBV10-1; TRBD1 agrees at 8 bases. Germline V CDR1 and CDR2: WNHNN, SYGVQD (reference sequence). CDR3 length: 17 residues. V shed 3 bases, J shed 5 bases, and the junction held 11 bases outside the gene matches.

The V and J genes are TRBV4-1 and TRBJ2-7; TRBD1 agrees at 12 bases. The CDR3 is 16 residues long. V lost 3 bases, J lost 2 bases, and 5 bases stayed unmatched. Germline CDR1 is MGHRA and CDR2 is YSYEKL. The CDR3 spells CASSHGTGGRTYEQYF. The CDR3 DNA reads TGCGCCAGCAGCCATGGGACAGGGGGCCGTACCTACGAGCAGTACTTC.

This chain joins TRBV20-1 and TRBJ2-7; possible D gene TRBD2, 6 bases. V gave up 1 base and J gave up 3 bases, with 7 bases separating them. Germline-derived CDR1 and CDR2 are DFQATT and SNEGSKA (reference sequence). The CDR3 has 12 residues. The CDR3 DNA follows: TGCAGTGCTAGAGGACTAGTCTACGAGCAGTACTTC. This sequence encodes CSARGLVYEQYF.

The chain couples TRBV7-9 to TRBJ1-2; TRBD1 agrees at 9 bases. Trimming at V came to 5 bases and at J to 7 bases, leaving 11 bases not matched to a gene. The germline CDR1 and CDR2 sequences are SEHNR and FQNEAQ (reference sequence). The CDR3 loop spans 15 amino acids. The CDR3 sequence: CASSTTGGVFTGYTF. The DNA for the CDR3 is TGTGCCAGCAGCACGACAGGGGGAGTCTTTACTGGCTACACCTTC. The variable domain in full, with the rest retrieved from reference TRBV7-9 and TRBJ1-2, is DTGVSQNPRHKITKRGQNVTFRCDPISEHNRLYWYRQTLGQGPEFLTYFQNEAQLEKSRLLSDRFSAERPKGSFSTLEIQRTEQGDSAMYLCASSTTGGVFTGYTFGSGTRLTVV.

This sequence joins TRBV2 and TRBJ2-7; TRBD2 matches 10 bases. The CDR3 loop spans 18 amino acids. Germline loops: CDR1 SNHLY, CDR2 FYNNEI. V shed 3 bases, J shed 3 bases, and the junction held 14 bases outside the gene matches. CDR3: CASSDDRTSGQTLYEQYF. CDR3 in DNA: TGTGCCAGCAGTGATGATCGGACTAGCGGCCAGACCCTCTACGAGCAGTACTTC.

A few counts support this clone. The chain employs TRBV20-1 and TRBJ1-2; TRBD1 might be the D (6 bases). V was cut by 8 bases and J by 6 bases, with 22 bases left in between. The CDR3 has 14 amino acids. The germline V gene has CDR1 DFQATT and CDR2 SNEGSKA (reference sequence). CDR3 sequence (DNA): TGCAGTTCTCGATACAGAGGGGGAATGGATGGCTACACCTTC. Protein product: CSSRYRGGMDGYTF.